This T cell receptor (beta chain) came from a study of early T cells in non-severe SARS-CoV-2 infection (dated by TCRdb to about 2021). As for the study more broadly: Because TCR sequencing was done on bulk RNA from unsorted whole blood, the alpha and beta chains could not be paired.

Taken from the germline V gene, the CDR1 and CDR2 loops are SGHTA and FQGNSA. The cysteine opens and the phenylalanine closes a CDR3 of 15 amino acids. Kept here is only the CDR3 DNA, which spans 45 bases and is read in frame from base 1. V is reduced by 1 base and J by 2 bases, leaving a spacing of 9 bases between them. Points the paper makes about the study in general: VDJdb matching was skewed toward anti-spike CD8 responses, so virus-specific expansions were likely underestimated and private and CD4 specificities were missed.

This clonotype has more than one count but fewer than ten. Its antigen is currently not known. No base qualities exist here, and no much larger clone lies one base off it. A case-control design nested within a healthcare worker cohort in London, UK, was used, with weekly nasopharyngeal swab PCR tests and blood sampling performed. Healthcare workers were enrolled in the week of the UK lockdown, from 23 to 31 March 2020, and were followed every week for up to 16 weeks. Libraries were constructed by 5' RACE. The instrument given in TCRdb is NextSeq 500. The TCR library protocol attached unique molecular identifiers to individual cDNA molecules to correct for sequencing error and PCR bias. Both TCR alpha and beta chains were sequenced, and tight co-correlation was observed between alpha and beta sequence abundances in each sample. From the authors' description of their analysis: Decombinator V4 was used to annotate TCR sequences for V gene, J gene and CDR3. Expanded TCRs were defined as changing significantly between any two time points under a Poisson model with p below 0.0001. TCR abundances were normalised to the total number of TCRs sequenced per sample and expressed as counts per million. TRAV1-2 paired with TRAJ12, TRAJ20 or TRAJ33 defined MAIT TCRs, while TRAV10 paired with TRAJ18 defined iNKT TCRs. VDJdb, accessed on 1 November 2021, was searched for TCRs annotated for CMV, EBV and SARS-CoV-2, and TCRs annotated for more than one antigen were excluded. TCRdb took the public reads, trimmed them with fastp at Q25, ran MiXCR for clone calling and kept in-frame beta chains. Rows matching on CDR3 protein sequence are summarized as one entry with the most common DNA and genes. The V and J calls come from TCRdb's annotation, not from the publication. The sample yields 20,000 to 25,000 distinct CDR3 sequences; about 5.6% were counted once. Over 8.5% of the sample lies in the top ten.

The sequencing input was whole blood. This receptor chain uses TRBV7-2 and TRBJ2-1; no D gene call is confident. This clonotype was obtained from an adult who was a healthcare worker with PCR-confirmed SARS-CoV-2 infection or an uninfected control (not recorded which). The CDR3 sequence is CASSLDGRPYNEQFF. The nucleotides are TGTGCCAGCAGCTTAGACGGGCGGCCCTACAATGAGCAGTTCTTC.